The sample holds a few counts of the clone carrying this TCR beta chain. Its antigen is currently unknown. Looked up from germline, CDR1 is SGHKS and CDR2 is YYEKEE (reference sequence). The CDR3 loop spans 15 amino acids. V was pared by 4 bases and J by 0 bases, with 11 bases between. Using its own MiXCR run on the 5' RACE reads, TCRdb lists one record per CDR3 protein. Of over 500,000 distinct CDR3 sequences in the sample, 17% were seen once. This sample is part of a study of T-cell memory formation after mild COVID-19. Study-level points and caveats: Researchers found some responding clones in pre-infection memory, a sign that cross-reactive memory joined. Clones that contracted from day 15 to 85 were balanced CD4/CD8, while later expanders leaned CD4+. Clonal second-wave expansions that peaked on day 37 had unconfirmed SARS-CoV-2 specificity. Clones that contracted clustered mainly in CM and EM if CD4+ and in EMRA if CD8+.

The clonotype originates from an adult woman who had mild COVID-19 (a few samples of this study predate the infection). Cell type and time point are not known. Sequencing was performed on PBMCs or a T cell subset sorted from them (not recorded which). The rearrangement joins TRBV5-5 to TRBJ1-5, with D hard to call. In DNA form, the CDR3 reads TGTGCCAGCAGCCCCGGGATGCTTAGCAATCAGCCCCAGCATTTT. Encoded protein: CASSPGMLSNQPQHF.